A selection of T cell receptor beta chains follows, all from one sample in a study of OX40 agonist ivuxolimab in advanced cancers. Sequenced by immunoSEQ multiplex PCR; TCRdb stores in-frame clones only, minus some. The table records about 76,000 clones, roughly 89% of them present only once. This material consisted of CD4+ or CD8+ T cells sorted from blood, taken in a trial of the OX40 agonist ivuxolimab. All receptors come from an adult with an advanced solid tumor such as melanoma, head and neck, liver or kidney cancer. Both conserved end residues are part of each CDR3. Fields, in order: clone size, D gene, CDR3 length, V gene, J gene, CDR3 DNA, CDR3 protein. A D gene is named only where the DNA matches it firmly. Clone size is given for some rows only: seen once, a few or many times, or a class if the clone is expanded.

>-|-|14|TRBV5-4|TRBJ1-4
TGTGCCAGCAGCTTGGGGCGTTCTGGGGAAAAACTGTTTTTT
CASSLGRSGEKLFF
>-|-|14|TRBV6-1|TRBJ1-4
TGTGCCAGCAGTGAAATGGGGGGTAGTCGGAAACTGTTTTTT
CASSEMGGSRKLFF
>-|-|15|TRBV7-2|TRBJ1-2
TGTGCCAGCAGCATTATAGGGGACGCTAACTATGGCTACACCTTC
CASSIIGDANYGYTF
>-|-|16|TRBV28|TRBJ2-3
TGTGCCAGCAGTCAGGGGACTCACCCTAGCACAGATACGCAGTATTTT
CASSQGTHPSTDTQYF
>-|TRBD1|14|TRBV6-5|TRBJ2-7
TGTGCCAGCAGTTACAACAGGGGAACCTACGAGCAGTACTTC
CASSYNRGTYEQYF
>-|TRBD2|15|TRBV5-6|TRBJ2-1
TGTGCCAGCAGCCGACTAGCGGGAGGGAACAATGAGCAGTTCTTC
CASSRLAGGNNEQFF
>-|-|12|TRBV28|TRBJ1-2
TGTGCCAGCAGTTTAAATAACTATGGCTACACCTTC
CASSLNNYGYTF
>-|TRBD1|15|TRBV29-1|TRBJ1-2
TGCAGCGTGAGAGACAGGGGGCATTTAAACTATGGCTACACCTTC
CSVRDRGHLNYGYTF
>-|-|15|TRBV27|TRBJ1-5
TGTGCCAGCAGTTTCTCCAACCTAGGCAATCAGCCCCAGCATTTT
CASSFSNLGNQPQHF
>-|TRBD1|15|TRBV6-1|TRBJ1-5
TGTGCCAGCAGTGTATCCCGGGACAGCCATGGACCCCAGCATTTT
CASSVSRDSHGPQHF
>-|-|14|TRBV5-6|TRBJ1-1
TGTGCCAGCAGCTTGAGAGGGGCGCGAACTGAAGCTTTCTTT
CASSLRGARTEAFF
>-|TRBD1|14|TRBV6-6|TRBJ2-7
TGTGCCAGCAGCACTCGGACAGGCGCCTACGAGCAGTACTTC
CASSTRTGAYEQYF
>-|-|14|TRBV28|TRBJ1-4
TGTGCCAGCAGTACCCCGGGACGAGGGTACGGGCTGTTTTTT
CASSTPGRGYGLFF
>-|-|13|TRBV5-1|TRBJ1-5
TGCGCCAGCAGCCGAGACAGAAATCAGCCCCAGCATTTT
CASSRDRNQPQHF
>-|TRBD1|16|TRBV5-4|TRBJ2-2
TGTGCCAGCAGCCCCGCGACAGGGAAGAACACCGGGGAGCTGTTTTTT
CASSPATGKNTGELFF
>-|TRBD1|11|TRBV20-1|TRBJ1-1
TGCAGTGCTTACCGGACAGGTGAAGCTTTCTTT
CSAYRTGEAFF
>once|-|17|TRBV7-9|TRBJ1-4
TGTGCCAGCAGCTTGCGTTTCAAGAGTACAACTAATGAAAAACTGTTTTTT
CASSLRFKSTTNEKLFF
>few|-|14|TRBV9|TRBJ1-4
TGTGCCAGCAGCGTAGGGGGACTGAGTGAAAAACTGTTTTTT
CASSVGGLSEKLFF
>-|-|14|TRBV7-3|TRBJ1-2
TGTGCCAGCAGCAACAAATTATGGAGAGATGGCTACACCTTC
CASSNKLWRDGYTF
>-|-|14|TRBV28|TRBJ2-7
TGTGCCAGCAGGGTGGGATGGAAGGCCTACGAGCAGTACTTC
CASRVGWKAYEQYF
>-|-|11|TRBV6-1|TRBJ2-5
TGTGCCAGCGGGACTGGTGAGACCCAGTACTTC
CASGTGETQYF
>-|-|15|TRBV5-1|TRBJ1-4
TGCGCCAGCAGCTTGGCCGCCAGCGGGAATGAAAAACTGTTTTTT
CASSLAASGNEKLFF
>once|-|11|TRBV20-1|TRBJ1-2
TGCAGTGCTGGAGGGTTCTATGGCTACACCTTC
CSAGGFYGYTF
>-|-|13|TRBV5-4|TRBJ1-2
TGTGCCAGCAGCCAAGAACAGGCCCGGGTGGGAACCTTC
CASSQEQARVGTF
>-|-|16|TRBV19|TRBJ2-1
TGTGCCAGTAGCCACTATGACGGGCTCCTATACAATGAGCAGTTCTTC
CASSHYDGLLYNEQFF
>-|-|16|TRBV27|TRBJ2-3
TGTGCCAGCAGTCCCAGGCTGCTCGCTAGCACAGATACGCAGTATTTT
CASSPRLLASTDTQYF
>-|-|16|TRBV25-1|TRBJ2-6
TGTGCCAGCAGTGAACTCGTCAATGCTGGGGCCAACGTCCTGACTTTC
CASSELVNAGANVLTF
>-|TRBD1|15|TRBV19|TRBJ1-1
TGTGCCAGTAGTGCCCGACCGACCACAGGGGTGGCAGCTTTCTTT
CASSARPTTGVAAFF
>-|TRBD1|13|TRBV6-6|TRBJ1-1
TGTGCCAGCAGAGGACAGGCGAACACTGAAGCTTTCTTT
CASRGQANTEAFF
>-|TRBD1|14|TRBV5-1|TRBJ1-1
TGCGCCAGCAGCCAGGGGACAGGGTTTACTGAAGCTTTCTTT
CASSQGTGFTEAFF
>-|TRBD2|12|TRBV7-2|TRBJ2-3
TGTGCCAGCAGCGCGGGAGACCGGGCGCAGTATTTT
CASSAGDRAQYF
>-|-|15|TRBV6-5|TRBJ1-5
TGTGCCAGCAGTCCCTATCCTTATAGCAATCAGCCCCAGCATTTT
CASSPYPYSNQPQHF
>-|-|17|TRBV5-4|TRBJ2-2
TGTGCCAGCAGCAAACCAAACGACCGCCTTTACACCGGGGAGCTGTTTTTT
CASSKPNDRLYTGELFF
>-|-|14|TRBV5-1|TRBJ1-4
TGCGCCAGCAGCTTGGGGACGGAGGGGGAAAAACTGTTTTTT
CASSLGTEGEKLFF
>-|TRBD1|13|TRBV23-1|TRBJ2-7
TGCGCCAGCAAAACAGGGGGCAGGGGCGAGCAGTACTTC
CASKTGGRGEQYF
>-|-|14|TRBV11-2|TRBJ2-7
TGTGCCAGCAGCCTATCCGGTCTAGCTGTTGAGCAGTACTTC
CASSLSGLAVEQYF
>-|TRBD2|16|TRBV5-1|TRBJ2-2
TGCGCCAGCAGCCCCACCGCCGGGACTAGCGTCGGGGAGCTGTTTTTT
CASSPTAGTSVGELFF
>-|-|14|TRBV27|TRBJ2-1
TGTGCCAGCAGTCCCGGTTCAAGCTACAATGAGCAGTTCTTC
CASSPGSSYNEQFF
>-|-|14|TRBV4-3|TRBJ1-2
TGCGCCAGCAGCCAAGATGGGCAGACCTATGGCTACACCTTC
CASSQDGQTYGYTF
>few|-|12|TRBV10-1|TRBJ1-6
TGCGCCAGCAGTGAACCTAATTCACCCCTCCACTTT
CASSEPNSPLHF
>-|-|17|TRBV11-2|TRBJ2-3
TGTGCCAGCAGCTTAGGGCCCCTAGCGTTCAATACAGATACGCAGTATTTT
CASSLGPLAFNTDTQYF
>-|TRBD1|15|TRBV15|TRBJ2-2
TGTGCCACCAGCGGCGACAGGGAGAACACCGGGGAGCTGTTTTTT
CATSGDRENTGELFF
>-|-|15|TRBV6-5|TRBJ1-2
TGTGCCAGCAGTTATTCGGGGAGGGGTAACTATGGCTACACCTTC
CASSYSGRGNYGYTF
>-|TRBD1|14|TRBV19|TRBJ1-2
TGTGCCAGTAGTATGCAAGGGGGCGACTATGGCTACACCTTC
CASSMQGGDYGYTF
>once|-|15|TRBV19|TRBJ2-1
TGTGCCAGTAGTATTTGGAGGGGGGGCCGAGGGGAGCAGTTCTTC
CASSIWRGGRGEQFF